This T cell receptor beta chain was sequenced for a study of T cell changes during pregnancy in multiple sclerosis. Measured with immunoSEQ multiplex PCR; TCRdb has only the in-frame clones, and not every one. Among approximately 40,000 clones listed, 85% to 95% were seen once. The CDR3 totals 14 residues. Looked up from germline, CDR1 is GTSNPN and CDR2 is SVGIG (reference sequence). The V end was cut by 5 bases, the J end by 3 bases, with 13 bases between. This chain joins TRBV30 and TRBJ2-2, with D possibly TRBD2 on 5 matching bases. Sample: CD4+ T cells from peripheral blood mononuclear cells, taken in the third trimester of pregnancy. The clonotype originates from a female donor with multiple sclerosis, enrolled in a pregnancy study. The CDR3: CAWARGSDTGELFF. In DNA form, the CDR3 reads TGTGCCTGGGCACGCGGTAGCGACACCGGGGAGCTGTTTTTT.